This T cell receptor (beta chain) was observed in a study of beta chain features in type 1 diabetes. Study-level information: Examination of sorted cells across all samples involved around 98 million cells.

Sorting with CD45RO/CCR7/CD25/CD127/CD95/CD27 yielded naive, central memory, regulatory and stem-like memory CD4+ cells. Study observations and caveats: Sequencing the cDNA could make cells with high TCR expression show up more than they should. In comparison with healthy donors, patients had naive, central memory and Treg TCRB repertoires that appeared more similar.

cDNA synthesis used the whole RNA isolate, giving expressed TCRB sequences. The assay was immunoSEQ multiplex PCR, and TCRdb's table has in-frame clones only and misses some. The sample lists a few hundred thousand clones; 15% to 20% were seen once. This clone was counted a few times. Antigen specificity is unknown. The CDR3 loop spans 14 amino acids. The V gene end was trimmed by 6 bases and the J gene end by 4 bases; junction bases not matched to a gene: 6. Germline CDR1 reads MNHEY; CDR2 reads SMNVEV (reference sequence). V is TRBV27 and J is TRBJ1-1; 9 bases align to TRBD1. Sequenced sample: naive CD4+ T cells from blood. This receptor was obtained from a woman between 18 and 29 years old in good health. CDR3 in amino acids: CASRGQGGGTEAFF. The CDR3 region has the DNA TGTGCCAGCAGGGGACAGGGCGGTGGCACTGAAGCTTTCTTT.